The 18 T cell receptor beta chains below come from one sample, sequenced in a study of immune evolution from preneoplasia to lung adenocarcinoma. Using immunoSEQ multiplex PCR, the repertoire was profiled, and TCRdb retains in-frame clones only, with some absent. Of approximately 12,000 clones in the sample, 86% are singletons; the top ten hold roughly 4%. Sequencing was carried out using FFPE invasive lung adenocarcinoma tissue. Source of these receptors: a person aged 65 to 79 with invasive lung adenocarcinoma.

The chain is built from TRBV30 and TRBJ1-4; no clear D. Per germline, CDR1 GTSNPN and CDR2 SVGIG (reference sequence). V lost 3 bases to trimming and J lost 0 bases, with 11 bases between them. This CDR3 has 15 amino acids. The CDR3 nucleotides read TGTGCCTGGAGACGTGCGGACGCAACTAATGAAAAACTGTTTTTT. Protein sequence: CAWRRADATNEKLFF.

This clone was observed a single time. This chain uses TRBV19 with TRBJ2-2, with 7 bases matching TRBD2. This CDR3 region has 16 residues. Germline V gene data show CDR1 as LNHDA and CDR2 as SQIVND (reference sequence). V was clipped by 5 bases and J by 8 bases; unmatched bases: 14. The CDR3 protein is CASSLRGEGDVGELFF. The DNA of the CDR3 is TGTGCCAGTAGTCTCCGGGGGGAGGGAGACGTAGGGGAGCTGTTTTTT.

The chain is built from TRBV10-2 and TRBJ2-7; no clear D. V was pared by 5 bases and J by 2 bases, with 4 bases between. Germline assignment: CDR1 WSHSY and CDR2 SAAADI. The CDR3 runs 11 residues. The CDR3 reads CASSHAYEQYF. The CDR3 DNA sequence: TGCGCCAGCAGTCACGCCTACGAGCAGTACTTC.

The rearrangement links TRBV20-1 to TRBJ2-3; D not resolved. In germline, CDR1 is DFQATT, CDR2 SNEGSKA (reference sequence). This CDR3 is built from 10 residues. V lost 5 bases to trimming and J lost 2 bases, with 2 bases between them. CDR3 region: CSAVTDTQYF. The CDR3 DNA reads TGCAGTGCTGTCACAGATACGCAGTATTTT.

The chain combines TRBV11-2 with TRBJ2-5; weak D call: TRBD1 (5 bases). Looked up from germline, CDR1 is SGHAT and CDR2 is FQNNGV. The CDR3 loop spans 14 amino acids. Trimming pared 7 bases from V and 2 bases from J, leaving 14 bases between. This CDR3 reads CASNRFQGQETQYF. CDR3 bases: TGTGCCAGCAACCGATTTCAGGGACAAGAGACCCAGTACTTC.

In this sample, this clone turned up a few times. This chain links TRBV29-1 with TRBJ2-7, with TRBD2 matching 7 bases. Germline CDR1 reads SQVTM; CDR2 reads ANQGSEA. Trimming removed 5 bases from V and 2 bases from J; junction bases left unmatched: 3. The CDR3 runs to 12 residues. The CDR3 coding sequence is TGCAGCGTTAAAGCGGGACCCTACGAGCAGTACTTC. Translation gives CSVKAGPYEQYF.

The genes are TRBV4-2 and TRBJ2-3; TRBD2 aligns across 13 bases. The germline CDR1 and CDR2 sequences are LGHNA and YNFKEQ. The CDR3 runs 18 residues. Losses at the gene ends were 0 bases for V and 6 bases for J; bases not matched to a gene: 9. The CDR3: CASSQELAGGLTSDTQYF. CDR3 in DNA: TGTGCCAGCAGCCAAGAACTAGCGGGAGGGCTTACGTCGGATACGCAGTATTTT.

The CDR3 DNA reads as TGTGCCAGCAGCGGGCCCAATCAGCCCCAGCATTTT. Protein sequence: CASSGPNQPQHF. This sequence joins TRBV6-1 and TRBJ1-5; no definite D call. The CDR3 contains 12 residues. V lost 6 bases, J lost 3 bases, and 6 bases lay in between. From germline, CDR1 is MNHNS and CDR2 SASEGT.

The CDR3 bases are TGTGCCAGCAGCCAAATTAGTATCAGCACCCAGCATTTT. It yields the protein CASSQISISTQHF. The rearrangement links TRBV28 to TRBJ1-5; D gene ambiguous. The CDR3 consists of 13 residues. Germline V gene sequence: CDR1 MDHEN, CDR2 SYDVKM. Trimming pared 6 bases from V and 11 bases from J, leaving 17 bases between.

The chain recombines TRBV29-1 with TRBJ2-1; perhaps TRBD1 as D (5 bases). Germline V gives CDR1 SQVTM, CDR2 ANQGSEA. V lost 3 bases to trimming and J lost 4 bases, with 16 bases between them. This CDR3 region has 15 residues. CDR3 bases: TGCAGCGTTGAGAATCCTCAGGGCGTTTACAATGAGCAGTTCTTC. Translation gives CSVENPQGVYNEQFF.

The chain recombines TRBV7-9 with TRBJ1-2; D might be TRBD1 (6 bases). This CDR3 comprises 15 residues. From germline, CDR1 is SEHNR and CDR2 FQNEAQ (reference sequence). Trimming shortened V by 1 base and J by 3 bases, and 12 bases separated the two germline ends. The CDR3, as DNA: TGTGCCAGCAGCTTAGTTCCCGGGGGCCACTATGGCTACACCTTC. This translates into CASSLVPGGHYGYTF.

The CDR3 protein is CASSGSGGETQYF. The DNA for the CDR3 is TGTGCCAGCAGTGGGAGTGGAGGGGAGACCCAGTACTTC. The rearrangement links TRBV6-6 to TRBJ2-5, with D possibly TRBD2 on 6 matching bases. V lost 5 bases and J lost 5, with 12 bases in between. The CDR3 covers 13 residues. Germline-derived CDR1 and CDR2 are MNHNY and SVGAGI (reference sequence).

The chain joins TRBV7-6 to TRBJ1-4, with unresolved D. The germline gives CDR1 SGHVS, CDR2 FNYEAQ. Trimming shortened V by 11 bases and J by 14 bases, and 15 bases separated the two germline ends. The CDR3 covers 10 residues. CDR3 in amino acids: CALGWIKLFF. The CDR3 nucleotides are TGTGCCCTCGGCTGGATCAAGCTGTTTTTT.

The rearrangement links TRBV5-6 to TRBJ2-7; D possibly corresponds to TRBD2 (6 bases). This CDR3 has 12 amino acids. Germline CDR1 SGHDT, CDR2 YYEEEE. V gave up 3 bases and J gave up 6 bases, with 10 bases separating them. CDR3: CASSSGEREQYF. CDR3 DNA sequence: TGTGCCAGCAGCTCGGGGGAGCGCGAGCAGTACTTC.

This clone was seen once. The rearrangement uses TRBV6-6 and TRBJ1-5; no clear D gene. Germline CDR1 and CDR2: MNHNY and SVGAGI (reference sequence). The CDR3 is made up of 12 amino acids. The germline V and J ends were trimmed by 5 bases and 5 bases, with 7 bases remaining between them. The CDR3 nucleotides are TGTGCCAGCAGTGCTGGGGATCAGCCCCAGCATTTT. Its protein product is CASSAGDQPQHF.

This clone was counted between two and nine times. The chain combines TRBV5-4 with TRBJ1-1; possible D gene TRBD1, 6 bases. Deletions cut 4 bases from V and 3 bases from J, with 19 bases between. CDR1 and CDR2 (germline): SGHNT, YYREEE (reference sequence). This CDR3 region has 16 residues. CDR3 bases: TGTGCCAGCAGCGGAGGGGGATCGAAATCTTACACTGAAGCTTTCTTT. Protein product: CASSGGGSKSYTEAFF.

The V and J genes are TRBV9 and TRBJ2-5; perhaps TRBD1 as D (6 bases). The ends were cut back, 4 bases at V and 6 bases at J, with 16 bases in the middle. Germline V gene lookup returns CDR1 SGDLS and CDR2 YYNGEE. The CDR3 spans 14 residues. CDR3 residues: CASSPRTDEKTQYF. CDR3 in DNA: TGTGCCAGCAGCCCTAGGACAGATGAGAAGACCCAGTACTTC. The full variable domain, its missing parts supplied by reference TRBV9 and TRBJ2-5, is DSGVTQTPKHLITATGQRVTLRCSPRSGDLSVYWYQQSLDQGLQFLIQYYNGEERAKGNILERFSAQQFPDLHSELNLSSLELGDSALYFCASSPRTDEKTQYFGPGTRLLVL.

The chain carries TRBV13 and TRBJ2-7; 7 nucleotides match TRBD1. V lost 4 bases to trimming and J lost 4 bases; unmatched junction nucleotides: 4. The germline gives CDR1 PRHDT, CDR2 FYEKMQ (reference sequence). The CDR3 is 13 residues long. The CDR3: CASSSRQGYEQYF. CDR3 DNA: TGTGCCAGCAGCTCCCGACAGGGTTACGAGCAGTACTTC.